These 19 T cell receptor beta chains were all obtained from the same sample, sequenced in a study of human T cells and chemical hapten exposure. TCRdb re-called the RACE reads through MiXCR, storing one row per CDR3 protein. The sample has approximately 370,000 distinct CDR3 sequences; 5% to 6.5% are singletons. Time point specified: pre-sensitization, week 0. The treatment was: therapeutic diphenylcyclopropenone sensitization with weekly scalp DPC. The source was whole blood, collected in connection with sensitization to the hapten diphenylcyclopropenone (DPC). These receptors all stem from a woman between 18 and 30 years old with alopecia areata. Some clones in this sample may be carry-over from other donors' samples.

This clonotype was observed a few times. The rearrangement joins TRBV20-1 to TRBJ2-3; the D call may be TRBD1 or TRBD2 (5 bases each). Trimming took off 4 bases at V and 6 bases at J, with 20 bases between the two ends. The germline CDR1 and CDR2 sequences are DFQATT and SNEGSKA (reference sequence). The CDR3 runs to 15 residues. CDR3 in DNA: TGCAGTGCTAAAAGGAGAGGGGCCCCAAAGGATACGCAGTATTTT. Encoded protein: CSAKRRGAPKDTQYF.

This clonotype was observed at least ten times. The chain couples TRBV18 to TRBJ1-2, with D unclear. CDR3 length: 16 amino acids. Trimming removed 0 bases from V and 0 bases from J, with 11 bases in between. Looked up from germline, CDR1 is KGHSH and CDR2 is LQKENI. The CDR3 DNA reads as TGTGCCAGCTCACCACCATACCAGCCAGCTAACTATGGCTACACCTTC. Protein: CASSPPYQPANYGYTF.

This clonotype was observed many times. V gene TRBV5-1 combines with J gene TRBJ1-5, with D unclear. The germline gives CDR1 SGHRS, CDR2 YFSETQ. Trimming took off 0 bases at V and 3 bases at J, with 10 bases between the two ends. The CDR3 runs to 15 residues. For the CDR3, the DNA is TGCGCCAGCAGCTTGGAGTCTGGGCTCAATCAGCCCCAGCATTTT. It specifies CASSLESGLNQPQHF.

This clonotype was recorded many times. This sequence joins TRBV7-2 and TRBJ2-4; D perhaps matches TRBD1 (6 bases). The V gene's germline CDR1 is SGHTA and CDR2 FQGNSA. The CDR3 is made up of 14 amino acids. The V and J ends lost 4 bases and 7 bases respectively, with 14 bases between them. CDR3 region: CASSSIRDINIQYF. The CDR3 nucleotides are TGTGCCAGCAGCTCAATCCGGGACATCAACATTCAGTACTTC.

This chain connects TRBV11-1 to TRBJ2-2; the match to TRBD1 covers 8 bases. V shed 1 base and J 6 bases; nucleotides not matched to a gene: 7. In germline, CDR1 is SGHAT, CDR2 FQDESV (reference sequence). The CDR3 sequence is 16 residues long. CDR3 loop: CASSLVGIQGAGELFF. CDR3 nucleotides: TGTGCCAGCAGCTTAGTCGGGATACAGGGGGCCGGGGAGCTGTTTTTT. Complete variable domain (other parts from reference TRBV11-1 and TRBJ2-2): EAEVAQSPRYKITEKSQAVAFWCDPISGHATLYWYRQILGQGPELLVQFQDESVVDDSQLPKDRFSAERLKGVDSTLKIQPAELGDSAMYLCASSLVGIQGAGELFFGEGSRLTVL.

In this sample, this clonotype turned up a few times. For the CDR3, the DNA is TGCGCCAGCAGTTTGCCGGGACTAGGGTTCCAAGAGACCCAGTACTTC. Its protein is CASSLPGLGFQETQYF. The genes are TRBV5-1 and TRBJ2-5; 8 bases fit TRBD2. Per the germline V gene, CDR1 is SGHRS and CDR2 is YFSETQ. The CDR3 covers 16 residues. The V and J ends lost 5 bases and 1 base, in that order; junction bases with no gene match: 10.

This clonotype came up many times. The chain uses TRBV6-2 or TRBV6-3 and TRBJ2-3; D ambiguous. The CDR3 is made up of 11 amino acids. V shed 6 bases and J shed 6 bases, with 7 bases lying between them. Germline lookup yields CDR1 MNHEY and CDR2 SVGEGT. CDR3 region: CASSDGDTQYF. CDR3 sequence (DNA): TGTGCCAGCAGCGACGGGGATACGCAGTATTTT.

The chain combines TRBV6-2 or TRBV6-3 with TRBJ2-7; D is undetermined. Trimming removed 3 bases at V and 4 bases at J, with 10 bases between. This CDR3 has 13 amino acids. In germline, CDR1 is MNHEY, CDR2 SVGEGT. Written as DNA, the CDR3 is TGTGCCAGCAGTTATGTGTGGGAATACGAGCAGTACTTC. It is translated as CASSYVWEYEQYF.

This clonotype has more than one count but fewer than ten. V gene TRBV7-2 combines with J gene TRBJ1-2; D might be TRBD1 (6 bases). CDR1 SGHTA and CDR2 FQGNSA come from the germline V gene. V lost 5 bases to trimming and J lost 4 bases, with 17 bases between them. The CDR3 is 15 amino acids. CDR3 region: CASSPDAGAGYGYTF. In nucleotides, the CDR3 is TGTGCCAGCAGCCCAGACGCAGGGGCGGGCTATGGCTACACCTTC.

V and J are TRBV11-2 and TRBJ2-5; TRBD1 aligns across 7 bases. The ends lost 2 bases at V and 9 bases at J; junction bases unmatched: 6. From germline, CDR1 is SGHAT and CDR2 FQNNGV. This CDR3 contains 13 residues. CDR3 in amino acids: CASSLLVTGAQYF. The CDR3 DNA is TGTGCCAGCAGCTTACTGGTAACAGGGGCCCAGTACTTC. The entire variable domain, with the rest obtained from reference TRBV11-2 and TRBJ2-5, is as follows: EAGVAQSPRYKIIEKRQSVAFWCNPISGHATLYWYQQILGQGPKLLIQFQNNGVVDDSQLPKDRFSAERLKGVDSTLKIQPAKLEDSAVYLCASSLLVTGAQYFGPGTRLLVL.

This clonotype was counted only a few times. The CDR3 DNA reads as TGTGCCAGCAGCGTAGGGCAGGGAGGCAGAAACACCATATATTTT. Translation: CASSVGQGGRNTIYF. The gene calls are TRBV9 and TRBJ1-3; D possibly corresponds to TRBD1 (5 bases). The CDR3 sequence is 15 residues long. V lost 0 bases, J lost 5 bases, and 12 bases lay in between. The germline V gene encodes CDR1 SGDLS and CDR2 YYNGEE.

CDR3 region: CASSPVGPGANVLTF. CDR3 nucleotide sequence: TGTGCCAGCTCACCAGTAGGGCCTGGGGCCAACGTCCTGACTTTC. The chain uses TRBV18 and TRBJ2-6, with no clear D. The V gene lost 2 bases and the J gene lost 2 bases, with 7 bases spanning the gap. The CDR3 totals 15 residues. The germline gives CDR1 KGHSH, CDR2 LQKENI. The complete variable domain, with remaining parts taken from reference TRBV18 and TRBJ2-6, reads NAGVMQNPRHLVRRRGQEARLRCSPMKGHSHVYWYRQLPEEGLKFMVYLQKENIIDESGMPKERFSAEFPKEGPSILRIQQVVRGDSAAYFCASSPVGPGANVLTFGAGSRLTVL.

Of note for this clonotype: A clone one base away is much larger, so this may be a read error. The chain recombines TRBV10-3 with TRBJ2-3, with 15 bases identical to TRBD2. CDR3 size: 17 residues. V dropped 10 bases and J dropped 4; count of bases not matched to a gene: 12. Germline V lookup: CDR1 ENHRY, CDR2 SYGVKD. The CDR3 protein is CATRPGLAGGLPDTQYF. The CDR3 DNA sequence: TGTGCCACTCGACCGGGACTAGCGGGGGGACTACCAGATACGCAGTATTTT.

In this sample, this clonotype turned up a few times. The CDR3 here is CASSSRGGPTEAFF. CDR3 DNA sequence: TGTGCCAGCAGCTCGCGGGGGGGGCCGACTGAAGCTTTCTTT. The chain combines TRBV5-4 with TRBJ1-1; tentative D call: TRBD1 (6 bases). Germline V gives CDR1 SGHNT, CDR2 YYREEE (reference sequence). CDR3 length equals 14 residues. V lost 3 bases and J 5 bases, leaving 14 bases between the germline ends. The full variable domain, in which reference TRBV5-4 and TRBJ1-1 provide the parts outside the CDR3, is ETGVTQSPTHLIKTRGQQVTLRCSSQSGHNTVSWYQQALGQGPQFIFQYYREEENGRGNFPPRFSGLQFPNYSSELNVNALELDDSALYLCASSSRGGPTEAFFGQGTRLTVV.

This clonotype was found many times. The V gene is TRBV14, the J gene TRBJ2-3; the match to TRBD2 covers 13 bases. The V and J ends lost 4 bases and 0 bases, in that order; junction bases with no gene match: 7. Looked up from germline, CDR1 is SGHDN and CDR2 is FVKESK. This CDR3 has 18 residues. CDR3: CASSPTSGGPTSTDTQYF. CDR3 coding DNA: TGTGCCAGCAGCCCGACTAGCGGGGGGCCCACTAGCACAGATACGCAGTATTTT.

This clonotype has just a few counts. This chain uses TRBV6-2 or TRBV6-3 with TRBJ2-7; 10 bases agree with TRBD2. The J segment lost 2 bases and the V segment lost 1 base, leaving 2 bases of the junction unmatched. Germline V gives CDR1 MNHEY, CDR2 SVGEGT. The CDR3 length is 15 residues. The CDR3 nucleotides read TGTGCCAGCAGTTACTTTACTAGCGGGGCCTACGAGCAGTACTTC. This translates into CASSYFTSGAYEQYF.

The chain combines TRBV3-1 with TRBJ1-1; D is uncertain. Germline CDR1 and CDR2: LGHDT and YNNKEL (reference sequence). V lost 1 base and J 3 bases, leaving 15 bases between the germline ends. This CDR3 comprises 16 residues. The CDR3 sequence is CASSQGPRHMDTEAFF. The CDR3 DNA reads as TGTGCCAGCAGCCAAGGGCCACGCCATATGGACACTGAAGCTTTCTTT.

The chain joins TRBV7-8 to TRBJ2-1; D might be TRBD1 (6 bases). The CDR3 extends over 16 amino acids. Germline CDR1 is SGHVS and CDR2 is FQNEAQ. Trimming removed 5 bases at V and 2 bases at J, with 16 bases between. The CDR3 DNA follows: TGTGCCAGCAGCGTCTACAGGGTAAGGGCCTACAATGAGCAGTTCTTC. It yields the protein CASSVYRVRAYNEQFF.

On this clonotype itself: This may come from a read error, since a much larger clone is one base off. The V call is TRBV11-2, the J call TRBJ2-7; 7 positions match TRBD1. Per the germline V gene, CDR1 is SGHAT and CDR2 is FQNNGV. Unmatched junction bases numbered 7, after V lost 3 bases and J lost 2 bases. This CDR3 has 15 residues. The CDR3 DNA follows: TGTGCCAGCAGCTTGACGGGACAGAAACCCTACGAGCAGTACTTC. As protein: CASSLTGQKPYEQYF.